The 6 T cell receptor beta chains below all came from one sample that was sequenced in a study of shared clonotypes between healthy human individuals. Using immunoSEQ multiplex PCR, the repertoire was profiled, and TCRdb retains in-frame clones only, with some absent. The sample has about a million clones; about 80% are singletons. The sample taken for sequencing was memory CD4+ T cells from PBMCs. Specified subset: CD45RA-negative fraction. These receptors were collected from a man aged 18 to 30 in good health. Some clones in this sample may be carry-over from other donors' samples.

The CDR3 sequence: CASSLVAASPDTQYF. Here the CDR3 DNA reads TGCGCCAGCAGCTTGGTGGCCGCCTCTCCAGATACGCAGTATTTT. The chain combines TRBV5-1 with TRBJ2-3; no clear D. CDR3 size: 15 residues. Germline V lookup: CDR1 SGHRS, CDR2 YFSETQ. The V gene lost 0 bases and the J gene lost 4 bases, with 12 bases spanning the gap.

The chain recombines TRBV2 with TRBJ2-7, with D possibly matching TRBD2 (5 bases). V shed 5 bases and J shed 4 bases, with 18 bases lying between them. The CDR3 runs 15 residues. The germline gives CDR1 SNHLY, CDR2 FYNNEI. CDR3 region: CASSLVARENYEQYF. CDR3 bases: TGTGCCAGCAGTTTGGTAGCGAGAGAAAATTACGAGCAGTACTTC.

J is TRBJ2-3 and V is TRBV7-8; 8 bases match TRBD2. Trimming removed 0 bases from V and 5 bases from J; junction bases left unmatched: 1. In germline, CDR1 is SGHVS, CDR2 FQNEAQ. This CDR3 is built from 14 residues. CDR3 amino acids: CASSLALAGDTQYF. The CDR3 nucleotides read TGTGCCAGCAGCTTAGCTCTAGCGGGAGATACGCAGTATTTT.

Of note for this clone: Other DNA sequences of this sample code for an identical CDR3. The chain carries TRBV5-8 and TRBJ2-2; TRBD1 matches at 12 bases. J was trimmed by 2 bases and V by 3 bases; bases with no gene match: 2. CDR1 is SGHTS and CDR2 is YDEGEE in the germline V gene. This CDR3 spans 16 amino acids. DNA of the CDR3: TGTGCCAGCAGCTCGGGACAGGGGGCAAACACCGGGGAGCTGTTTTTT. As protein: CASSSGQGANTGELFF.

This sequence joins TRBV29-1 and TRBJ2-5, with D possibly being TRBD2 (7 bases). Germline values: CDR1 SQVTM, CDR2 ANQGSEA. V gave up 3 bases and J gave up 5 bases, with 13 bases separating them. The CDR3 totals 13 residues. The CDR3 region is CSVDRGAGETQYF. The CDR3 DNA sequence: TGCAGCGTTGATCGGGGGGCAGGGGAGACCCAGTACTTC.

Notes on this clone: One end of the junction does not line up with germline, which may come from a read error. The chain is built from TRBV5-6 and TRBJ2-7, with 8 bases lining up with TRBD2. Germline V CDR1 and CDR2: SGHDT, YYEEEE. The CDR3 spans 14 residues. The CDR3 DNA is TGTGCCAGCAGGTTGGGACTAGGGGCTCAGGAGCAGTACTTC. Translation: CASRLGLGAQEQYF.